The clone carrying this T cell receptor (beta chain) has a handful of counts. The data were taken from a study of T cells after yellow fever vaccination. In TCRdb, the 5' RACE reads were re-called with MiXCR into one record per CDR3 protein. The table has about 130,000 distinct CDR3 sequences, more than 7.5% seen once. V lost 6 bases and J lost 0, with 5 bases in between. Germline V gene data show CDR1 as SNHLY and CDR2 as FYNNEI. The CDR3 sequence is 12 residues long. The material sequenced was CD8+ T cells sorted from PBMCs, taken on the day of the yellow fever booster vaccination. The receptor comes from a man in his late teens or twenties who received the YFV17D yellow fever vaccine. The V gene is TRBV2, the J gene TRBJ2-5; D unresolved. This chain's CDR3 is CASRGYQETQYF. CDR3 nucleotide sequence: TGTGCCAGCAGAGGGTACCAAGAGACCCAGTACTTC.